A single T cell receptor beta chain is shown here with its context. These data originate in a study of blood T cell repertoires in COVID-19. Study in general: Sites in the United States, Italy and Spain provided acute and convalescent COVID-19 samples. Nucleic acid was either cDNA or gDNA, and it came from T cells, B-cell-depleted T cells, or PBMCs.

The germline CDR1 and CDR2 sequences are SGHNT and YYREEE (reference sequence). CDR3 length: 15 residues. The V end lost 0 bases, the J end lost 0 bases, and 8 bases lay between the germline ends. As handled by the study authors: By means of reference gene primer amplification, nucleated cell counts were estimated. Repertoires were generated with immunoSEQ multiplex PCR, while TCRdb's copy carries only in-frame clones and drops some. That table furnishes V, J and clone size, whereas the DNA furnished D and trimming. The sample has 150,000 to 200,000 clones; approximately 80% are singletons. Patients of the Seattle cohort, enrolled during active infection, were followed longitudinally.

The J gene is TRBJ2-3, the V gene TRBV5-4; no reliable D call. The TCR originated in a woman older than 75 with COVID-19, enrolled during active disease. The sample consisted of peripheral blood. CDR3 region: CASSLARASTDTQYF. The CDR3 nucleotides read TGTGCCAGCAGCTTGGCTCGAGCTAGCACAGATACGCAGTATTTT.